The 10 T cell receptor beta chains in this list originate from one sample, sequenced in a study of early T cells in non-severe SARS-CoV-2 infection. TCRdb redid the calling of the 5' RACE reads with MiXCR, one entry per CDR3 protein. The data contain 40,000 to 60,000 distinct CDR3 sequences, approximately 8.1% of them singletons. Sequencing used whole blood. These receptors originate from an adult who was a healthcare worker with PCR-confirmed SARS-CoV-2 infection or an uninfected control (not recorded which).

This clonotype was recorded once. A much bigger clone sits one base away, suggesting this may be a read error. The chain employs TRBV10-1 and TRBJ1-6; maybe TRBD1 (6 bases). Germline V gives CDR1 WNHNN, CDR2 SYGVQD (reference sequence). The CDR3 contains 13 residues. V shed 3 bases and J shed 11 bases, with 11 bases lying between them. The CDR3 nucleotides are TGCGCCAGCAGTGACCCAGGGGCCCCACCCCTCCACTTT. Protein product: CASSDPGAPPLHF.

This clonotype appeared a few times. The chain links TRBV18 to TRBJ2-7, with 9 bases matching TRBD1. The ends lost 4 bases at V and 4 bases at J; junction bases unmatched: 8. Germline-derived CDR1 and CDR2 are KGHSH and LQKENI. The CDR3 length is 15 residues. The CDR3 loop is CASSQLGQGKYEQYF. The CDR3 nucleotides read TGTGCCAGCTCACAACTAGGACAGGGGAAGTACGAGCAGTACTTC.

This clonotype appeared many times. CDR3 nucleotide sequence: TGCGCCAGCAGCTTAGGCGGGCTAGAGGATGGCTACACCTTC. This codes for CASSLGGLEDGYTF. The chain employs TRBV5-1 and TRBJ1-2; D gene unclear. V dropped 2 bases and J dropped 6 bases, with 14 bases sitting between them. This CDR3 has 14 residues. Germline V gives CDR1 SGHRS, CDR2 YFSETQ. The full variable domain, completed using reference TRBV5-1 and TRBJ1-2, is KAGVTQTPRYLIKTRGQQVTLSCSPISGHRSVSWYQQTPGQGLQFLFEYFSETQRNKGNFPGRFSGRQFSNSRSEMNVSTLELGDSALYLCASSLGGLEDGYTFGSGTRLTVV.

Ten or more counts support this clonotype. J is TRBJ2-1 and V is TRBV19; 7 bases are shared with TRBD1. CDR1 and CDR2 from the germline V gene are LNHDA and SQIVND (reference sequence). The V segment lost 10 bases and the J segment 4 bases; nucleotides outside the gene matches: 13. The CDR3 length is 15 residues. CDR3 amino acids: CATKNRDSLYNEQFF. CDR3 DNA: TGTGCCACCAAGAACCGGGACAGCTTATACAATGAGCAGTTCTTC.

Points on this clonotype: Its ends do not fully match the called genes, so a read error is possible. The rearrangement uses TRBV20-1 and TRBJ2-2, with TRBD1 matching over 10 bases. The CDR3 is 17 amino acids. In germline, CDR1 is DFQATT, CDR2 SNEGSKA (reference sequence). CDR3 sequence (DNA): TGCAGTGCTAGACATACTCCGGGACAGGGGAACACCGGGGCGCTGTTTTTT. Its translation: CSARHTPGQGNTGALFF.

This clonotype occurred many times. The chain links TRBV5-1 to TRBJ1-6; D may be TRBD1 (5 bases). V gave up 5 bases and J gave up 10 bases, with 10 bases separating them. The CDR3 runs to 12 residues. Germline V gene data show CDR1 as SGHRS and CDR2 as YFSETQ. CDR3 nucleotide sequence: TGCGCCAGCAGTAGCGGGGGATCACCCCTCCACTTT. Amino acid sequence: CASSSGGSPLHF.

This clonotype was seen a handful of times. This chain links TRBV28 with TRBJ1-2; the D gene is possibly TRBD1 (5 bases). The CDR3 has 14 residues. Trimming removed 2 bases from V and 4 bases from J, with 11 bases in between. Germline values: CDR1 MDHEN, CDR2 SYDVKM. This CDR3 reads CASSLQGTLYGYTF. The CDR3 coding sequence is TGTGCCAGCAGTTTACAGGGTACCCTCTATGGCTACACCTTC.

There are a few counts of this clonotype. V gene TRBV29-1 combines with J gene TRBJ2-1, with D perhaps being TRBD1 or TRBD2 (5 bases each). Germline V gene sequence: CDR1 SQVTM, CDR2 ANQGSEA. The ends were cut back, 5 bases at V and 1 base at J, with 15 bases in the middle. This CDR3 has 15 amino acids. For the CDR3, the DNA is TGCAGCGTTCAGGACCGGGACGTTTCCTACAATGAGCAGTTCTTC. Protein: CSVQDRDVSYNEQFF.

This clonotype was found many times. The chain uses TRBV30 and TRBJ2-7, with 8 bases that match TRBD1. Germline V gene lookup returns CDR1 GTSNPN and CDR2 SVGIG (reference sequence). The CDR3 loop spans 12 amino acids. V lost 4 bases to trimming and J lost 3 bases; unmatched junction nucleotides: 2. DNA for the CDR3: TGTGCCTGGACCAGGGGGCGCTACGAGCAGTACTTC. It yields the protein CAWTRGRYEQYF. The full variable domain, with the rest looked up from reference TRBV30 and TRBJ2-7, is SQTIHQWPATLVQPVGSPLSLECTVEGTSNPNLYWYRQAAGRGLQLLFYSVGIGQISSEVPQNLSASRPQDRQFILSSKKLLLSDSGFYLCAWTRGRYEQYFGPGTRLTVT.

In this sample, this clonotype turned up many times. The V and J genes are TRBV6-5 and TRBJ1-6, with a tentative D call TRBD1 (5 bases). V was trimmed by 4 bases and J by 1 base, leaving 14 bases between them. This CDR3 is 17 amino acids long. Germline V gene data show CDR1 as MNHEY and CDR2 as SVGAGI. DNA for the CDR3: TGTGCCAGCAGTTTCCAGGGTAAAGGGTCCTATAATTCACCCCTCCACTTT. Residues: CASSFQGKGSYNSPLHF.